This passage covers 27 T cell receptor beta chains from one sample sequenced in a study of T cell responses to AZD1222 COVID-19 vaccine. The protocol was immunoSEQ multiplex PCR, while the TCRdb copy is restricted to in-frame clones and leaves out a portion. The sample contains about 40,000 clones, about 90% of which appear only once. The material was peripheral blood, obtained 28 days after the second dose of the MenACWY control vaccine. These receptors all stem from an adult who received the MenACWY meningococcal vaccine as a control.

The J gene is TRBJ2-7, the V gene TRBV6-1, with D unclear. V was clipped by 2 bases and J by 10 bases, with 15 bases between them. This CDR3 has 13 amino acids. CDR1 is MNHNS, CDR2 SASEGT, per germline. CDR3 protein: CASSERDSPGQYF. CDR3 nucleotides: TGTGCCAGCAGTGAACGAGACTCTCCGGGTCAGTACTTC.

J is TRBJ1-2 and V is TRBV28; D is unclear. The CDR3 is 11 residues long. Trimming removed 5 bases at V and 8 bases at J, with 9 bases between. Germline assignment: CDR1 MDHEN and CDR2 SYDVKM. The CDR3 sequence: CASSPSGGYTF. The CDR3 bases are TGTGCCAGCAGTCCCAGCGGCGGCTACACCTTC.

CDR3 amino acids: CASSPQLETQYF. The CDR3 DNA reads TGTGCCAGCAGCCCACAGCTAGAGACCCAGTACTTC. The rearrangement joins TRBV28 to TRBJ2-5, with D hard to call. The germline V gene has CDR1 MDHEN and CDR2 SYDVKM. V dropped 6 bases and J dropped 4 bases, with 9 bases sitting between them. CDR3 size: 12 residues.

This clone has more than one count but fewer than ten. The J gene is TRBJ2-3, the V gene TRBV4-1; 8 bases fit TRBD2. Germline CDR1 reads MGHRA; CDR2 reads YSYEKL. The CDR3 length is 16 residues. Trimming at V came to 4 bases and at J to 4 bases, leaving 10 bases not matched to a gene. CDR3 DNA sequence: TGCGCCAGCAGCCCCTTTGCCGGGACTAGAGCAGATACGCAGTATTTT. Encoded protein: CASSPFAGTRADTQYF.

The rearrangement joins TRBV7-9 to TRBJ2-7; possible D gene TRBD1, 6 bases. V was shortened by 2 bases and J by 5 bases, with 13 bases between the two germline ends. This CDR3 comprises 14 residues. Germline V gives CDR1 SEHNR, CDR2 FQNEAQ (reference sequence). CDR3 region: CASSLTRGYNEQYF. The DNA for the CDR3 is TGTGCCAGCAGCTTAACCAGGGGTTACAACGAGCAGTACTTC.

The chain employs TRBV12-3 or TRBV12-4 and TRBJ2-3; 9 positions match TRBD1. The CDR3 runs to 13 residues. V was clipped by 4 bases and J by 11 bases; unmatched bases: 7. The CDR3 coding sequence is TGTGCCAGCAGTTCCTCGACAGGGGGAGTGCAGTATTTT. Encoded protein: CASSSSTGGVQYF.

This chain's CDR3 is CASSYVPYEQYF. Written as DNA, the CDR3 is TGTGCCAGCAGTTACGTCCCCTACGAGCAGTACTTC. J is TRBJ2-7 and V is TRBV6-2 or TRBV6-3; D gene uncertain. There are 12 residues in the CDR3. Trimming took off 2 bases at V and 2 bases at J, with 4 bases between the two ends. Germline CDR1 reads MNHEY; CDR2 reads SVGEGT.

This chain connects TRBV9 to TRBJ1-1; 10 bases line up with TRBD1. CDR1 is SGDLS, CDR2 YYNGEE, per germline. This CDR3 is 14 amino acids long. V gave up 2 bases and J gave up 9 bases; unmatched junction bases: 7. CDR3 amino acids: CASSVGGQGMQAFF. In DNA, the CDR3 is TGTGCCAGCAGCGTGGGGGGACAGGGGATGCAAGCTTTCTTT.

The chain couples TRBV4-2 to TRBJ1-5; D remains ambiguous. This CDR3 comprises 14 residues. The V end lost 2 bases, the J end lost 4 bases, and 9 bases lay between the germline ends. The germline gives CDR1 LGHNA, CDR2 YNFKEQ. CDR3 DNA sequence: TGTGCCAGCAGCCAATACCGGGAGAATCAGCCCCAGCATTTT. It is translated as CASSQYRENQPQHF.

The V and J genes are TRBV27 and TRBJ1-4; D possibly corresponds to TRBD1 (5 bases). Germline CDR1 reads MNHEY; CDR2 reads SMNVEV (reference sequence). V was pared by 4 bases and J by 7 bases, with 16 bases between. The CDR3 is 15 amino acids. CDR3 nucleotide sequence: TGTGCCAGCAGTTCGCGGGGCTGGACGGGTGAAAAACTGTTTTTT. As protein: CASSSRGWTGEKLFF.

This sequence joins TRBV21-1 and TRBJ2-7. TRBV21-1 counts as a pseudogene. The CDR3 extends over 10 amino acids. In DNA, the CDR3 is TGTGCCAGCAGCGCTCCGGGCCGTTACTTC. The encoded protein is CASSAPGRYF.

The rearrangement uses TRBV24-1 and TRBJ1-1, with D possibly being TRBD1 (6 bases). The CDR3 has 15 residues. Trimming stripped 9 bases from V and 3 bases from J, with 19 bases between. CDR1 is KGHDR and CDR2 is SFDVKD in the germline V gene. The CDR3 DNA is TGTGCCACCTCCTCCGGAGGGGGAAGAGACACTGAAGCTTTCTTT. This gives the protein CATSSGGGRDTEAFF.

This clone ranks as medium-sized. CDR3 in DNA: TGTGCCAGCAGTGGACAGGGTACGGGGTGGGACACTGAAGCTTTCTTT. This codes for CASSGQGTGWDTEAFF. This chain connects TRBV28 to TRBJ1-1; 8 nucleotides match TRBD1. Per the germline V gene, CDR1 is MDHEN and CDR2 is SYDVKM. V was pared by 5 bases and J by 3 bases, with 11 bases of the junction left unmatched. CDR3 length: 16 amino acids.

The chain joins TRBV5-1 to TRBJ2-2; a weak D match, TRBD1 (6 bases). The CDR3 has 15 amino acids. The V gene lost 6 bases and the J gene lost 3 bases, with 15 bases spanning the gap. Germline assignment: CDR1 SGHRS and CDR2 YFSETQ. CDR3 sequence reads: CASTLTGPHTGELFF. CDR3 coding DNA: TGCGCCAGCACCTTAACAGGGCCTCACACCGGGGAGCTGTTTTTT.

About this clone: Other nucleotide sequences in the sample specify the same CDR3. This chain uses TRBV7-6 with TRBJ2-7, with 9 bases fitting TRBD1. The V gene's germline CDR1 is SGHVS and CDR2 FNYEAQ. Trimming took 3 bases from V and 2 from J; bases not matched to a gene: 2. CDR3 size: 14 residues. CDR3: CASSFGTGTYEQYF. CDR3 bases: TGTGCCAGCAGCTTCGGGACAGGGACCTACGAGCAGTACTTC.

This chain joins TRBV5-1 and TRBJ1-1; D is possibly TRBD1 (5 bases). The germline CDR1 and CDR2 sequences are SGHRS and YFSETQ. Trimming shortened V by 4 bases and J by 1 base, and 11 bases separated the two germline ends. The CDR3 has 14 residues. The CDR3 loop is CASSHTGQNTEAFF. CDR3 nucleotide sequence: TGCGCCAGCAGCCATACCGGACAGAACACTGAAGCTTTCTTT. Based on the CDR3 plus reference TRBV5-1 and TRBJ1-1, the full variable domain is KAGVTQTPRYLIKTRGQQVTLSCSPISGHRSVSWYQQTPGQGLQFLFEYFSETQRNKGNFPGRFSGRQFSNSRSEMNVSTLELGDSALYLCASSHTGQNTEAFFGQGTRLTVV.

J is TRBJ2-3 and V is TRBV27, with 7 nucleotides matching TRBD1. CDR1 MNHEY and CDR2 SMNVEV come from the germline V gene (reference sequence). V dropped 4 bases and J dropped 6; count of bases not matched to a gene: 4. This CDR3 has 13 amino acids. The CDR3 sequence is CASSSDRADTQYF. In DNA form, the CDR3 reads TGTGCCAGCAGTTCAGACAGGGCCGATACGCAGTATTTT.

This sequence joins TRBV28 and TRBJ2-4; perhaps D is TRBD1 or TRBD2 (7 bases each). The CDR3 is made up of 16 amino acids. Looked up from germline, CDR1 is MDHEN and CDR2 is SYDVKM. V lost 7 bases, J lost 0 bases, and 16 bases lay in between. In DNA, the CDR3 is TGTGCCAGCATATCGCAGGGGGGGCTAGCCAAAAACATTCAGTACTTC. The encoded protein is CASISQGGLAKNIQYF.

The V call is TRBV29-1, the J call TRBJ2-1; the D call may be TRBD1 or TRBD2 (5 bases each). V dropped 2 bases and J dropped 10 bases, with 18 bases sitting between them. Germline V gene sequence: CDR1 SQVTM, CDR2 ANQGSEA. The CDR3 totals 14 residues. CDR3 in amino acids: CSVEKRTEPGEQFF. DNA of the CDR3: TGCAGCGTTGAAAAGCGGACGGAACCAGGGGAGCAGTTCTTC.

The chain uses TRBV28 and TRBJ2-1, with TRBD2 identical over 7 bases. This CDR3 region has 15 residues. Germline CDR1 is MDHEN and CDR2 is SYDVKM. V gave up 2 bases and J gave up 5 bases; unmatched junction bases: 6. The CDR3 is CASSLGQGLNNEQFF. In DNA, the CDR3 is TGTGCCAGCAGTTTAGGGCAGGGACTAAACAATGAGCAGTTCTTC.

V and J are TRBV30 and TRBJ2-1, with D hard to call. V was trimmed by 5 bases and J by 0 bases, leaving 20 bases between them. The germline V gene has CDR1 GTSNPN and CDR2 SVGIG (reference sequence). This CDR3 is 17 amino acids long. The CDR3 sequence is CAWDAGQPTFSYNEQFF. The CDR3 DNA sequence: TGTGCCTGGGACGCCGGCCAGCCAACCTTCTCCTACAATGAGCAGTTCTTC.

This rearrangement joins TRBV4-2 to TRBJ2-7, with D maybe TRBD1 (5 bases). V was clipped by 6 bases and J by 3 bases, with 12 bases between them. The CDR3 runs to 13 residues. Germline values: CDR1 LGHNA, CDR2 YNFKEQ. In DNA form, the CDR3 reads TGTGCCAGCAGTCCAGGGTTGTTCTACGAGCAGTACTTC. Encoded protein: CASSPGLFYEQYF.

J is TRBJ2-3 and V is TRBV30; the match to TRBD2 covers 12 bases. Germline lookup yields CDR1 GTSNPN and CDR2 SVGIG (reference sequence). This CDR3 comprises 17 residues. With 0 bases clipped from V and 2 bases from J, the junction kept 6 bases outside the gene matches. The CDR3 DNA follows: TGTGCCTGGAGTGTACCGGGACTAGCGGGCCTCACAGATACGCAGTATTTT. Its protein product is CAWSVPGLAGLTDTQYF.

The chain couples TRBV11-2 to TRBJ2-7; 8 bases fit TRBD2. Per germline, CDR1 SGHAT and CDR2 FQNNGV. CDR3 size: 14 residues. J was trimmed by 4 bases and V by 1 base; bases with no gene match: 3. In DNA, the CDR3 is TGTGCCAGCAGCTTAGCCGGACTAGCTTACGAGCAGTACTTC. Translated: CASSLAGLAYEQYF.

The chain carries TRBV27 and TRBJ2-3; D not certain. Deletions cut 5 bases from V and 1 base from J, with 7 bases between. There are 13 residues in the CDR3. CDR1 is MNHEY, CDR2 SMNVEV, per germline (reference sequence). The CDR3 DNA is TGTGCCAGCAGTGCCCGGGGCACAGATACGCAGTATTTT. Protein sequence: CASSARGTDTQYF.

The CDR3 DNA reads as TGTGCCAGCACCCTTGTAGCGGGAGGATGGGCCTACAATGAGCAGTTCTTC. Amino acid sequence: CASTLVAGGWAYNEQFF. The J gene is TRBJ2-1, the V gene TRBV7-2, with 10 nucleotides matching TRBD2. CDR3 length: 17 residues. Trimming cost V 7 bases and J 2 bases; bases outside gene matches: 11. Germline CDR1 and CDR2: SGHTA and FQGNSA.

The genes are TRBV7-8 and TRBJ2-1, with 10 bases that match TRBD2. The CDR3 runs 21 residues. Unmatched junction bases numbered 19, after V lost 5 bases and J lost 0 bases. In germline, CDR1 is SGHVS, CDR2 FQNEAQ. As DNA, the CDR3 is TGTGCCAGCAGCCCTTTTCGTCCGGGACTAGCGACCAAAGGCTCCTACAATGAGCAGTTCTTC. This gives the protein CASSPFRPGLATKGSYNEQFF.